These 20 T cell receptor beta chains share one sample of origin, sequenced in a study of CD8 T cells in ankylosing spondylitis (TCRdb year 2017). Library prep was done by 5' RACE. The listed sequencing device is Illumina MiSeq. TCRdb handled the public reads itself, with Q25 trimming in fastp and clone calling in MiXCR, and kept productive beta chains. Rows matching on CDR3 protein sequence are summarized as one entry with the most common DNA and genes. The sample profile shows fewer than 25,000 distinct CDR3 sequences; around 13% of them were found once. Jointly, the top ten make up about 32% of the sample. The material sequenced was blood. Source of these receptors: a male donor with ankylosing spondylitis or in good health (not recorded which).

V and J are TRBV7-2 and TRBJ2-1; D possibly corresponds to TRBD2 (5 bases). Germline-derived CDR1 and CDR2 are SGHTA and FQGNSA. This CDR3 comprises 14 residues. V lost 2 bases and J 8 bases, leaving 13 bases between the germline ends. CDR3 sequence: CASSLSSGMDEQFF. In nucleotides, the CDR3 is TGTGCCAGCAGCTTAAGCTCGGGGATGGATGAGCAGTTCTTC.

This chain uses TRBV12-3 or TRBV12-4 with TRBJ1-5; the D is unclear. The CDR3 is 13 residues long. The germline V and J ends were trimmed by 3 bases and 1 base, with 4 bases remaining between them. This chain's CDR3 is CASSLNSNQPQHF. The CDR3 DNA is TGTGCCAGCAGTTTGAACAGCAATCAGCCCCAGCATTTT.

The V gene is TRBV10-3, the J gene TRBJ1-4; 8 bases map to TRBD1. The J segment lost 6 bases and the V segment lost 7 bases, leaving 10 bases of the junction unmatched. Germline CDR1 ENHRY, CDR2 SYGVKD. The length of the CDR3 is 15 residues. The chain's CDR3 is CAIKSTGGGDEKLFF. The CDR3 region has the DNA TGTGCCATCAAAAGCACAGGGGGAGGCGATGAAAAACTGTTTTTT.

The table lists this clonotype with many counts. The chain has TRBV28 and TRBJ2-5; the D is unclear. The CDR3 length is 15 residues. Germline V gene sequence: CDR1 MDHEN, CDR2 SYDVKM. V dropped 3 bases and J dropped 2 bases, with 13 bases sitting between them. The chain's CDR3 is CASSFRVGVQETQYF. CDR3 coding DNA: TGTGCCAGCAGTTTTAGGGTCGGAGTACAAGAGACCCAGTACTTC.

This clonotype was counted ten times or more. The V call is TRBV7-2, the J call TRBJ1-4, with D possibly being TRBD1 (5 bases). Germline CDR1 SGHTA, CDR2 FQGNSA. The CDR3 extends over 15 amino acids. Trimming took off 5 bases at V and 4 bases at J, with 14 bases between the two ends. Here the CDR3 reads CASSHAGRFNEKLFF. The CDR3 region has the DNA TGTGCCAGCAGCCACGCGGGACGGTTTAATGAAAAACTGTTTTTT.

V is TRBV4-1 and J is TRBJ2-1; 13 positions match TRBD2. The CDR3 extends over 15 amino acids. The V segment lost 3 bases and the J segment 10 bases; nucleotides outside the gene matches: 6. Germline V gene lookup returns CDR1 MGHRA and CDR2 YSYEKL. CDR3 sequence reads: CASSHGLAGVHEQFF. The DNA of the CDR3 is TGCGCCAGCAGCCATGGACTAGCGGGAGTCCACGAGCAGTTCTTC.

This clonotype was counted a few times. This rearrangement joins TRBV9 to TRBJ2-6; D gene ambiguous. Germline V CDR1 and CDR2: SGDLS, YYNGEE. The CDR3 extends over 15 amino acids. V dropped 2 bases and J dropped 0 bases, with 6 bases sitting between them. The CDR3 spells CASSVGVSGANVLTF. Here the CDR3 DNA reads TGTGCCAGCAGCGTTGGGGTCTCTGGGGCCAACGTCCTGACTTTC.

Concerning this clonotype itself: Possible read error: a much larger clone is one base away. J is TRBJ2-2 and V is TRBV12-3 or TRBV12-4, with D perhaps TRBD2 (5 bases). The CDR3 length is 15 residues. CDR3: CAGSLAGANTGELFF. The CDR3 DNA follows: TGTGCCGGCAGTTTGGCCGGGGCGAACACCGGGGAGCTGTTTTTT.

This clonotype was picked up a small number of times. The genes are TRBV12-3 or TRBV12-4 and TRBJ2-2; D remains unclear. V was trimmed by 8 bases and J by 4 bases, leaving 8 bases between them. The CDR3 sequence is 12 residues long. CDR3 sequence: CASAFGTGELFF. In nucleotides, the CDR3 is TGTGCCAGCGCCTTCGGCACCGGGGAGCTGTTTTTT.

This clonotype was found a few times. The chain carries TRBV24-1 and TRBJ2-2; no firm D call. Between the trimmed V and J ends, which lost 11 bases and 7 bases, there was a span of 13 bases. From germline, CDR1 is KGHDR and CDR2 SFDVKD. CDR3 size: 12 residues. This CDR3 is CAIRPPGGELFF. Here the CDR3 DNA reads TGTGCCATCAGACCCCCGGGCGGGGAGCTGTTTTTT.

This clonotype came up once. The CDR3 here is CASSGRKVGETQYF. CDR3 bases: TGTGCCAGCAGTGGTCGGAAGGTGGGAGAGACCCAGTACTTC. This sequence joins TRBV28 and TRBJ2-5, with D hard to call. The CDR3 has 14 amino acids. Germline CDR1 is MDHEN and CDR2 is SYDVKM. V gave up 5 bases and J gave up 4 bases, with 14 bases separating them.

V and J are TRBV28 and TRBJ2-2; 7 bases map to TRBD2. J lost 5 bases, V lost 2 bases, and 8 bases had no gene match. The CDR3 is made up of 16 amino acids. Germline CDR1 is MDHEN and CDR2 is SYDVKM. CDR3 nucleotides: TGTGCCAGCAGTTTACTCGTGGGACTACCAACCGGGGAGCTGTTTTTT. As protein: CASSLLVGLPTGELFF.

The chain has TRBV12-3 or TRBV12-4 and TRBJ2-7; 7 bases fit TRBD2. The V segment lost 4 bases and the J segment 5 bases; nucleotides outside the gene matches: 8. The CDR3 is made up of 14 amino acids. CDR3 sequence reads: CASSSGSGRNEQYF. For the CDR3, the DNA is TGTGCCAGCAGTTCCGGTAGCGGGCGCAACGAGCAGTACTTC.

The CDR3 coding sequence is TGTGCCAGCCGCCAAAGGTCGAGATCTGGGGCCAACGTCCTGACTTTC. Translated: CASRQRSRSGANVLTF. J is TRBJ2-6 and V is TRBV7-2; D is undetermined. Germline-derived CDR1 and CDR2 are SGHTA and FQGNSA. The CDR3 extends over 16 amino acids. The V gene lost 8 bases and the J gene lost 1 base, with 15 bases spanning the gap.

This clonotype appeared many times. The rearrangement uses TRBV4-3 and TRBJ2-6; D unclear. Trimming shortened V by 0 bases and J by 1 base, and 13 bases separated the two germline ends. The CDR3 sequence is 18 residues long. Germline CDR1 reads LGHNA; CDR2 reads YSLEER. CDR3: CASSQDKSRGSGANVLTF. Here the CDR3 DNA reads TGCGCCAGCAGCCAAGATAAGTCAAGAGGTTCTGGGGCCAACGTCCTGACTTTC.

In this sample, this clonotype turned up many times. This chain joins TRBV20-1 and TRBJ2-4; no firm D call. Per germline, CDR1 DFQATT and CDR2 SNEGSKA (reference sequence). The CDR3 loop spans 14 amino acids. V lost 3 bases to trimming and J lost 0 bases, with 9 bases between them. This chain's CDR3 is CSARNSLAKNIQYF. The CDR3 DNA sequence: TGCAGTGCTAGGAACAGCCTAGCCAAAAACATTCAGTACTTC.

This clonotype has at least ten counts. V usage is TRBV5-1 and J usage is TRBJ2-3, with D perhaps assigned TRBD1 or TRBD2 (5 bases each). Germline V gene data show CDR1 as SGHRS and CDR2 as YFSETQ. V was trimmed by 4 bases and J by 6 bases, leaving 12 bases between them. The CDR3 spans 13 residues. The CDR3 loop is CASSGDPRDTQYF. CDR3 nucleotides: TGCGCCAGCAGCGGGGACCCCCGGGATACGCAGTATTTT.

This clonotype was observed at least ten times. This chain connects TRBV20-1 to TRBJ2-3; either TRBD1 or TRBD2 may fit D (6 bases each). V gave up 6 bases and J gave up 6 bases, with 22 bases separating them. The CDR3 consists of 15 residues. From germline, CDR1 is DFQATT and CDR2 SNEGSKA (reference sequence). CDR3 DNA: TGCAGTGCAGAGGGGGGCGTTCGGCCTGTGGATACGCAGTATTTT. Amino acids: CSAEGGVRPVDTQYF.

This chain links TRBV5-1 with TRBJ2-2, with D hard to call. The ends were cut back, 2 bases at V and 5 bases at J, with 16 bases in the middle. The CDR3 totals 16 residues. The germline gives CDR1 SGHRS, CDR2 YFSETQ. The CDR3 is CASSLGPAVDTGELFF. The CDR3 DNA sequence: TGCGCCAGCAGCTTAGGGCCCGCAGTGGATACCGGGGAGCTGTTTTTT.

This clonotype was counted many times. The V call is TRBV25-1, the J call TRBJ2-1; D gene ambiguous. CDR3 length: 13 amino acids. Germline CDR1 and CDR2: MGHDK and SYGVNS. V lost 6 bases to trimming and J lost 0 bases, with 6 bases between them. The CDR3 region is CASRESSYNEQFF. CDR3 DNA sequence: TGTGCCAGCAGAGAAAGCTCCTACAATGAGCAGTTCTTC.